This note documents a single T cell receptor beta chain sequence. Its antigen is unidentified. The data originate from a study of cytomegalovirus exposure and HLA in healthy donors. Across the study: The 120 or so validation repertoires were produced on the same platform as the 550 to 750 repertoires of the first cohort. This was reported in a later analysis. Findings of the study overall: Per published reports, the classifier diagnosed cytomegalovirus status with high specificity and sensitivity. The study labeled 164 TCR beta chains cytomegalovirus-associated.

There are 12 residues in the CDR3. Trimming left V 4 bases short and J 3 bases short, with 10 bases between. From germline, CDR1 is SQVTM and CDR2 ANQGSEA. Repertoires were generated with immunoSEQ multiplex PCR, while TCRdb's copy carries only in-frame clones and drops some. The sample consists of about 200,000 clones, roughly 82% of them appearing once. The sequencing sample was made of PBMCs. This receptor was obtained from a woman aged 25 to 45 in good health and CMV-seropositive. The chain employs TRBV29-1 and TRBJ2-7; no definite D call. Here the CDR3 DNA reads TGCAGCGTTGCGGTGCCCGGCTACGAGCAGTACTTC. Protein: CSVAVPGYEQYF.